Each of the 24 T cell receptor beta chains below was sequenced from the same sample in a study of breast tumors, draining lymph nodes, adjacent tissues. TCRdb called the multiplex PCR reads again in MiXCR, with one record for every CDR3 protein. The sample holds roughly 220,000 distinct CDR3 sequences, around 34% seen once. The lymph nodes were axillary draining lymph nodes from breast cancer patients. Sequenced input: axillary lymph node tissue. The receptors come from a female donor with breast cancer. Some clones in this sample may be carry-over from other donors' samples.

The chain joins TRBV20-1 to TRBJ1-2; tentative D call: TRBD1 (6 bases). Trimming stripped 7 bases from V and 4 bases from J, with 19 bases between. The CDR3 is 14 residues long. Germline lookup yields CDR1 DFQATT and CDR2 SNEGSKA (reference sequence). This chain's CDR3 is CSVRRGKTRYGYTF. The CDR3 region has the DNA TGCAGTGTCAGAAGGGGGAAAACCCGCTATGGCTACACCTTC.

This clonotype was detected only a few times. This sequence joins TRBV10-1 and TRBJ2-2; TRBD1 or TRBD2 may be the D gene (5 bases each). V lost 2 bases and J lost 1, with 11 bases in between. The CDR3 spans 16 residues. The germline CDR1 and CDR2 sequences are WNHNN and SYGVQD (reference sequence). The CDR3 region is CASSEEVGVNTGELFF. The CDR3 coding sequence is TGCGCCAGCAGTGAGGAGGTGGGGGTGAACACCGGGGAGCTGTTTTTT.

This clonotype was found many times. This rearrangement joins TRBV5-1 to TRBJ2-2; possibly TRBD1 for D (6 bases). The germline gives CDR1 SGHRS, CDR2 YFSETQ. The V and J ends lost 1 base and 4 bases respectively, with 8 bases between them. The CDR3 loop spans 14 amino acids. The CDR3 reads CASSLQGSTGELFF. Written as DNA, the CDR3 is TGCGCCAGCAGCTTGCAGGGGAGCACCGGGGAGCTGTTTTTT.

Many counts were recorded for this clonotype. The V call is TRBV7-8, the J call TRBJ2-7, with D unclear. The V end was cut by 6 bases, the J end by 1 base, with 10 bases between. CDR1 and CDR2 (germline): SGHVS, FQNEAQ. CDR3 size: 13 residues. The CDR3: CASSPPASYEQYF. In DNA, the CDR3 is TGTGCCAGCAGTCCCCCAGCGTCCTACGAGCAGTACTTC.

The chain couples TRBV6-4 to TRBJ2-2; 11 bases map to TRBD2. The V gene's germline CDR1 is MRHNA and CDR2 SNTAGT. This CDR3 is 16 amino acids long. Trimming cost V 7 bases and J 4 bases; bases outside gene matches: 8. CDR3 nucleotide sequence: TGTGCCAGCATTGGACGACTAGCGGGGAGCACCGGGGAGCTGTTTTTT. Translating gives CASIGRLAGSTGELFF.

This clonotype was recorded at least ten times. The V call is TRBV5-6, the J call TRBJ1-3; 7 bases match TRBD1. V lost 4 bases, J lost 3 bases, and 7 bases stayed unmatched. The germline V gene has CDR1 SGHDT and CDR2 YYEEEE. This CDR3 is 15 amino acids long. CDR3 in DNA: TGTGCCAGCAGCGGAACAGGGGTTGGTGGAAACACCATATATTTT. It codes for CASSGTGVGGNTIYF. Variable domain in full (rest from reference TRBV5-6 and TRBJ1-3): DAGVTQSPTHLIKTRGQQVTLRCSPKSGHDTVSWYQQALGQGPQFIFQYYEEEERQRGNFPDRFSGHQFPNYSSELNVNALLLGDSALYLCASSGTGVGGNTIYFGEGSWLTVV.

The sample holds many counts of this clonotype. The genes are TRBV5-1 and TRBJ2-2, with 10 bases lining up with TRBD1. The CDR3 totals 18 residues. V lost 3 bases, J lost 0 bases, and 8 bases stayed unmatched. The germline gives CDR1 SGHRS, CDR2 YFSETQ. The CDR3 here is CASSSTGTGAPNTGELFF. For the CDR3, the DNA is TGCGCCAGCAGCTCCACCGGGACAGGGGCCCCGAACACCGGGGAGCTGTTTTTT.

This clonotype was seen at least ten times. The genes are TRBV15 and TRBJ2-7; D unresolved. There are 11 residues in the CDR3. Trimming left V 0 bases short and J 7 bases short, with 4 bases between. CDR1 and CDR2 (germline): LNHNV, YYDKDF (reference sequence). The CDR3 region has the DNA TGTGCCACCAGCAGAGATGGGGAGCAGTACTTC. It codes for CATSRDGEQYF. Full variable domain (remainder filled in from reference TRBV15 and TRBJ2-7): DAMVIQNPRYQVTQFGKPVTLSCSQTLNHNVMYWYQQKSSQAPKLLFHYYDKDFNNEADTPDNFQSRRPNTSFCFLDIRSPGLGDTAMYLCATSRDGEQYFGPGTRLTVT.

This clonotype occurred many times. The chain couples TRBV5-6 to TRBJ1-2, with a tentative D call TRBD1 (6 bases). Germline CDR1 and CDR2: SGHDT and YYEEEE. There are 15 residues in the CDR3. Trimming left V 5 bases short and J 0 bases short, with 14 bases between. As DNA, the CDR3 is TGTGCCAGCAGTCCGACAGGCCCTTCTAACTATGGCTACACCTTC. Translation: CASSPTGPSNYGYTF.

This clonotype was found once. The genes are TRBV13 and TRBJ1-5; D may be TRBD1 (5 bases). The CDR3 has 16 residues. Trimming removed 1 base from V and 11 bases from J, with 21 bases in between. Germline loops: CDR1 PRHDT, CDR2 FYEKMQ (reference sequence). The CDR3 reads CASSLDGLAGGETQHF. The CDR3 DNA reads TGTGCCAGCAGCTTAGATGGACTAGCGGGAGGGGAGACCCAGCATTTT.

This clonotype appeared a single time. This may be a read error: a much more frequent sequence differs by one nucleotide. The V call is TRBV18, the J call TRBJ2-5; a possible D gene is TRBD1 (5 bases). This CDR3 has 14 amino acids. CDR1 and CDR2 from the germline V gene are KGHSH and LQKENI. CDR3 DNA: TGTGCCAGCCCACCACCGGACACTCAAGAGACCCAGTACTTC. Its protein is CASPPPDTQETQYF. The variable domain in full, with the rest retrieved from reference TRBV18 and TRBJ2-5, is NAGVMQNPRHLVRRRGQEARLRCSPMKGHSHVYWYRQLPEEGLKFMVYLQKENIIDESGMPKERFSAEFPKEGPSILRIQQVVRGDSAAYFCASPPPDTQETQYFGPGTRLLVL.

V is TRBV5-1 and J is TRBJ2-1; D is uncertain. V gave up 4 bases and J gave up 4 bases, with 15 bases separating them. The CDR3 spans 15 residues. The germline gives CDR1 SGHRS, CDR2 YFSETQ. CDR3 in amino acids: CASSNDGNLYNEQFF. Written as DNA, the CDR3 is TGCGCCAGCAGCAACGACGGAAACTTATACAATGAGCAGTTCTTC.

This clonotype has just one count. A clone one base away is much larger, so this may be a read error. The CDR3 DNA follows: TGCGCCAGCAGCCATGGAGTGTTGGGAGATACGCAGTATTTT. Residues: CASSHGVLGDTQYF. The chain has TRBV5-1 and TRBJ2-3; no definite D call. V lost 4 bases, J lost 5 bases, and 14 bases lay in between. Germline V gene sequence: CDR1 SGHRS, CDR2 YFSETQ. The CDR3 covers 14 residues.

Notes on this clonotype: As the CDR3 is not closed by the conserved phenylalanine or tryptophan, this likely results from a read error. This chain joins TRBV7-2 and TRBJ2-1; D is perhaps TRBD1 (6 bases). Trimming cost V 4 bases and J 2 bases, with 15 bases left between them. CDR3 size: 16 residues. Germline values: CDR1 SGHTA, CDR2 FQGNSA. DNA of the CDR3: TGTGCCAGCAGCTCGTCCAGGACAGACCCCTACAATGAGCAGTTCGTC. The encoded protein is CASSSSRTDPYNEQFV.

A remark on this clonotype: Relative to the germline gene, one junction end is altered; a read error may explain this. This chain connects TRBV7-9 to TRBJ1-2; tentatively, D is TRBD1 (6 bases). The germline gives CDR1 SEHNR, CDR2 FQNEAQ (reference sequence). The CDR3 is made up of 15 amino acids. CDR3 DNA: TGTGCCAGCAGCTTACCTGACAGGACACTCTATGGCCACTCCTTC. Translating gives CASSLPDRTLYGHSF. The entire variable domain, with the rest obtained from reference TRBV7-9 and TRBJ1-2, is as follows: DTGVSQNPRHKITKRGQNVTFRCDPISEHNRLYWYRQTLGQGPEFLTYFQNEAQLEKSRLLSDRFSAERPKGSFSTLEIQRTEQGDSAMYLCASSLPDRTLYGHSFGSGTRLTVV.

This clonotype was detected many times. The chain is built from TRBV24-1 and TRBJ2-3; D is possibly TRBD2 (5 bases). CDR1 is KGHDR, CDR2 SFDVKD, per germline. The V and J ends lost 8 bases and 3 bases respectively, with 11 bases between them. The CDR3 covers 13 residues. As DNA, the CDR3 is TGTGCCACCAAGAGGTCGGGGACAGATACGCAGTATTTT. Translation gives CATKRSGTDTQYF.

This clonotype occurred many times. In DNA, the CDR3 is TGCAGCGTTGAATTGGTAGGGCCCGAGCAGTACTTC. It translates to CSVELVGPEQYF. This chain links TRBV29-1 with TRBJ2-7; D is unclear. Per the germline V gene, CDR1 is SQVTM and CDR2 is ANQGSEA. V was shortened by 2 bases and J by 6 bases, with 11 bases between the two germline ends. This CDR3 has 12 residues.

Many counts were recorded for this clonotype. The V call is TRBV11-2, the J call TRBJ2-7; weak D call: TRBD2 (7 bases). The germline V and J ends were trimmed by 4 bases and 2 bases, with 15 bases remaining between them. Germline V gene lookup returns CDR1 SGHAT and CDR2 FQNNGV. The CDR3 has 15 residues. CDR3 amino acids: CASSSEGGGPYEQYF. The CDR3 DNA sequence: TGTGCCAGCAGCTCCGAGGGGGGGGGCCCCTACGAGCAGTACTTC. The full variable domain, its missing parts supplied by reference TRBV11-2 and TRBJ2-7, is EAGVAQSPRYKIIEKRQSVAFWCNPISGHATLYWYQQILGQGPKLLIQFQNNGVVDDSQLPKDRFSAERLKGVDSTLKIQPAKLEDSAVYLCASSSEGGGPYEQYFGPGTRLTVT.

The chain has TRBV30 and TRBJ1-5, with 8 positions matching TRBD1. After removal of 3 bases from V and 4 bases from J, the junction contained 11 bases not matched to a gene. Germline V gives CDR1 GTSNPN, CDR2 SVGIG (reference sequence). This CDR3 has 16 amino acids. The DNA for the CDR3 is TGTGCCTGGAGCGCATTTGACAGGGGTATGAATCAGCCCCAGCATTTT. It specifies CAWSAFDRGMNQPQHF.

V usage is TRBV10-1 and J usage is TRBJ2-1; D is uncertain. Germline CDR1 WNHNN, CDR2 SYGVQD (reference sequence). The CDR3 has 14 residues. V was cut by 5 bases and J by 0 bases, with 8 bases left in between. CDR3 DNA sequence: TGCGCCAGCAGTCATCAAAGCTCCTACAATGAGCAGTTCTTC. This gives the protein CASSHQSSYNEQFF.

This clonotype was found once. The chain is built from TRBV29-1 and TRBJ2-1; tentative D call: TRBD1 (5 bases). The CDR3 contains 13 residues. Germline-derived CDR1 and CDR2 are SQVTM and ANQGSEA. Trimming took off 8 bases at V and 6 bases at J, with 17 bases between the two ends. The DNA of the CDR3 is TGCAGCCAAGAGGAAAGGGGTGGCAATGAGCAGTTCTTC. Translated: CSQEERGGNEQFF.

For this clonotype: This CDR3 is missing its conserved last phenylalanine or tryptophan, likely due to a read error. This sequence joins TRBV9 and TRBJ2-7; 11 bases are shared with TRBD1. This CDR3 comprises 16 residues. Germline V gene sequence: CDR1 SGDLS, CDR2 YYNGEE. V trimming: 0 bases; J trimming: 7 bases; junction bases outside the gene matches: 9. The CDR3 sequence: CASSVGVGQGVREQYL. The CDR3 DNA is TGTGCCAGCAGCGTAGGAGTGGGACAGGGGGTTCGTGAGCAGTACCTC.

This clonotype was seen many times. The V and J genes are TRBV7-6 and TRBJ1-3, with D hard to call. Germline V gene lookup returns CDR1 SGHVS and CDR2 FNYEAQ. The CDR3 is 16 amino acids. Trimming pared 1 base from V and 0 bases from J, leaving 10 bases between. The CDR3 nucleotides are TGTGCCAGCAGCTTAGGGACGATCCTCTCTGGAAACACCATATATTTT. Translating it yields CASSLGTILSGNTIYF. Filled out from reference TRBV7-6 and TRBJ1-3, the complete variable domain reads GAGVSQSPRYKVTKRGQDVALRCDPISGHVSLYWYRQALGQGPEFLTYFNYEAQQDKSGLPNDRFSAERPEGSISTLTIQRTEQRDSAMYRCASSLGTILSGNTIYFGEGSWLTVV.

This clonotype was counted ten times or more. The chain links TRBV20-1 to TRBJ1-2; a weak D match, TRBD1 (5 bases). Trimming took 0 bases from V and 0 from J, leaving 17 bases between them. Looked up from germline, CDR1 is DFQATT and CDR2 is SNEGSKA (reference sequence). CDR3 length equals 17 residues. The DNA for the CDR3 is TGCAGTGCTAGAGATTTGGGGGGACGCACCTCTAACTATGGCTACACCTTC. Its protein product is CSARDLGGRTSNYGYTF.